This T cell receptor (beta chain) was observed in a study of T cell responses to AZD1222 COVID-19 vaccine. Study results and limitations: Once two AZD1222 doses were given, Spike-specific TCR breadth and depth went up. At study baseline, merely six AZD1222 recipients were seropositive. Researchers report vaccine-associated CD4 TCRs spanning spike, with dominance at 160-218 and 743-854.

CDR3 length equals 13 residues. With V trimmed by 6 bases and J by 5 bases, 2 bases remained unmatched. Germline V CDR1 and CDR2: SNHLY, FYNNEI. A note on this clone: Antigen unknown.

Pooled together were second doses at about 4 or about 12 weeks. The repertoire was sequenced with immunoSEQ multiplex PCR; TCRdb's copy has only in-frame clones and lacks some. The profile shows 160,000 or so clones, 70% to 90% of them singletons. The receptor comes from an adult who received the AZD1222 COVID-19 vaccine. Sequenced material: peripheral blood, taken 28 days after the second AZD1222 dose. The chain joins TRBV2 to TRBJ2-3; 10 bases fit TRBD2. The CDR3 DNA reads TGTGCCAGCAGCGCTAGCGGGGGAGATACGCAGTATTTT. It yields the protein CASSASGGDTQYF.